The rows below give T cell receptor beta chains drawn from one sample of a study of identical twins' blood T cells. TCRdb analysed the 5' RACE reads with MiXCR anew, one entry per CDR3 protein. The sample records roughly 340,000 distinct CDR3 sequences, about 28% being singletons. The sequenced sample consisted of PBMCs. These TCRs come from a woman aged 18 to 55 in good health. CDR3s include the opening cysteine and the closing phenylalanine or tryptophan. A D gene is named only where the DNA matches it firmly. Clone size appears in some rows only: once, few, many, or a class for an expanded clone.

CDR3 DNA: TGCAGTGCTCCCCTCTCTCAGGACCGCATCATGTCACCCCTCCACTTT; CDR3 protein: CSAPLSQDRIMSPLHF; D gene: NA; J gene: TRBJ1-6; V gene: TRBV20-1; clone size: NA
CDR3 DNA: TGTGCCAGCAGCGTCCAGACTAGCGGAATCACAGATACGCAGTATTTT; CDR3 protein: CASSVQTSGITDTQYF; D gene: TRBD2; J gene: TRBJ2-3; V gene: TRBV9; clone size: few
CDR3 DNA: TGCGCCAGCAGCCATCCCAAGACAGGGCGGGATGAAAAACTGTTTTTT; CDR3 protein: CASSHPKTGRDEKLFF; D gene: TRBD1; J gene: TRBJ1-4; V gene: TRBV4-1; clone size: NA
CDR3 DNA: TGTGCCAGCAGTCGAAACAGGGACCTTCAGCCCCAGCATTTT; CDR3 protein: CASSRNRDLQPQHF; D gene: NA; J gene: TRBJ1-5; V gene: TRBV27; clone size: NA
CDR3 DNA: TGTGCCAGCAGCGTAGAGGCAGTGGGCAATGAGCAGTTCTTC; CDR3 protein: CASSVEAVGNEQFF; D gene: NA; J gene: TRBJ2-1; V gene: TRBV9; clone size: few
CDR3 DNA: TGCAGCGCCGTGGGGACGGGGGGCTACGAGCAGTACTTC; CDR3 protein: CSAVGTGGYEQYF; D gene: TRBD2; J gene: TRBJ2-7; V gene: TRBV29-1; clone size: few
CDR3 DNA: TGCGCCAGCAGCTTGGAGGGGGGTTTGGATACGCAGTATTTT; CDR3 protein: CASSLEGGLDTQYF; D gene: NA; J gene: TRBJ2-3; V gene: TRBV5-1; clone size: many
CDR3 DNA: TGCAGTGCCCGCCGTGTGGGGCGGACTGAAGCTTTCTTT; CDR3 protein: CSARRVGRTEAFF; D gene: NA; J gene: TRBJ1-1; V gene: TRBV20-1; clone size: NA
CDR3 DNA: TGTGCCAGCAGGGACAGGGGACACACCATATATTTT; CDR3 protein: CASRDRGHTIYF; D gene: TRBD1; J gene: TRBJ1-3; V gene: TRBV2; clone size: once
CDR3 DNA: TGTGTCAGCAGCCCAGAAGTGACTAACTATGACTACACCTTC; CDR3 protein: CVSSPEVTNYDYTF; D gene: NA; J gene: TRBJ1-2; V gene: TRBV7-9; clone size: NA
CDR3 DNA: TGTGCCAGCAGAGGGGCGACTGAAGCTTTCTTT; CDR3 protein: CASRGATEAFF; D gene: NA; J gene: TRBJ1-1; V gene: TRBV9; clone size: few
CDR3 DNA: TGTGCCAGCAGCGCAGGACAGTACATGAACACTGAAGCTTTCTTT; CDR3 protein: CASSAGQYMNTEAFF; D gene: NA; J gene: TRBJ1-1; V gene: TRBV11-2; clone size: NA
CDR3 DNA: TGTGCCTGGAGTGTACTCCGGGGCCTCAATGAGCAGTTCTTC; CDR3 protein: CAWSVLRGLNEQFF; D gene: NA; J gene: TRBJ2-1; V gene: TRBV30; clone size: NA
CDR3 DNA: TGTGCCAGCAGCTTAGTCCCTCAGGGAGTTGAAGCTTTCTTT; CDR3 protein: CASSLVPQGVEAFF; D gene: NA; J gene: TRBJ1-1; V gene: TRBV7-2; clone size: few
CDR3 DNA: TGTGCCAGCGGGAGACAATTCCGGGGGCAGTTCTTC; CDR3 protein: CASGRQFRGQFF; D gene: NA; J gene: TRBJ2-1; V gene: TRBV7-9; clone size: NA
CDR3 DNA: TGCAGCGTTGTGAGGGGTCTATACAATGAGCAGTTCTTC; CDR3 protein: CSVVRGLYNEQFF; D gene: NA; J gene: TRBJ2-1; V gene: TRBV29-1; clone size: many
CDR3 DNA: TGTGCCAGCAGTTCGTCCGTATCCTATGGCTACACCTTC; CDR3 protein: CASSSSVSYGYTF; D gene: NA; J gene: TRBJ1-2; V gene: TRBV27; clone size: NA
CDR3 DNA: TGTGCCAGCTCACCCAATCTAGCGGGGGGCCGGGATACGCAGTATTTT; CDR3 protein: CASSPNLAGGRDTQYF; D gene: TRBD2; J gene: TRBJ2-3; V gene: TRBV18; clone size: NA
CDR3 DNA: TGCAGTGCTACGGGACAGGGGGAGACCCAGTACTTC; CDR3 protein: CSATGQGETQYF; D gene: TRBD1; J gene: TRBJ2-5; V gene: TRBV20-1; clone size: NA
CDR3 DNA: TGTGCCAGCAGCTTAAACCCCCCGGCCAGCACAGATACGCAGTATTTT; CDR3 protein: CASSLNPPASTDTQYF; D gene: NA; J gene: TRBJ2-3; V gene: TRBV11-2; clone size: NA
CDR3 DNA: TGTGCCTGGTCCGGGACAGACCCATACGAGCAGTACTTC; CDR3 protein: CAWSGTDPYEQYF; D gene: TRBD1; J gene: TRBJ2-7; V gene: TRBV30; clone size: NA
CDR3 DNA: TGTGCCAGCAGCCCCTGGAGAGGGGGGACTGAAGCTTTCTTT; CDR3 protein: CASSPWRGGTEAFF; D gene: NA; J gene: TRBJ1-1; V gene: TRBV7-9; clone size: NA
CDR3 DNA: TGCGCCAGCAGCCAAAAAGGGGATAGCAATCAGCCCCAGCATTTT; CDR3 protein: CASSQKGDSNQPQHF; D gene: NA; J gene: TRBJ1-5; V gene: TRBV4-3; clone size: NA
CDR3 DNA: TGTGCCAGCAGCCTCGGGCCCTATGGCTACACCTTC; CDR3 protein: CASSLGPYGYTF; D gene: NA; J gene: TRBJ1-2; V gene: TRBV21-1; clone size: many
CDR3 DNA: TGTGCTAGTGAAACCGGGACAGGAAGCCTCGGGCAGTACTTC; CDR3 protein: CASETGTGSLGQYF; D gene: TRBD1; J gene: TRBJ2-7; V gene: TRBV12-5; clone size: few
CDR3 DNA: TGTGCCAGCAGCGTAGGTATTGCCGCGGGCACTGAAGCTTTCTTT; CDR3 protein: CASSVGIAAGTEAFF; D gene: NA; J gene: TRBJ1-1; V gene: TRBV9; clone size: NA
CDR3 DNA: TGTGCCAGTAGCCTGGGCCATCCTCCCTACGAGCAGTACTTC; CDR3 protein: CASSLGHPPYEQYF; D gene: NA; J gene: TRBJ2-7; V gene: TRBV19; clone size: NA
CDR3 DNA: TGCAGTGCTAGAGTTCCCGGGGTAGTCGGGGAGCTGTTTTTT; CDR3 protein: CSARVPGVVGELFF; D gene: NA; J gene: TRBJ2-2; V gene: TRBV20-1; clone size: few
CDR3 DNA: TGTGCCAGCAGCCTCTACGGGGGGACCAAAAGCATCCAGTACTTC; CDR3 protein: CASSLYGGTKSIQYF; D gene: TRBD2; J gene: TRBJ2-4; V gene: TRBV7-9; clone size: NA
CDR3 DNA: TGCAGCGTTGCGGGGGCAGGTATTAGCTCCTACAATGAGCAGTTCTTC; CDR3 protein: CSVAGAGISSYNEQFF; D gene: NA; J gene: TRBJ2-1; V gene: TRBV29-1; clone size: few
CDR3 DNA: TGTGCCAGCACCCCGATGCAGGACAGGGGGCTGGAGGGCTACACCTTC; CDR3 protein: CASTPMQDRGLEGYTF; D gene: TRBD1; J gene: TRBJ1-2; V gene: TRBV16; clone size: NA
CDR3 DNA: TGTGCCAGCAGCCCGGGGGCGGGGAACACTGAAGCTTTCTTT; CDR3 protein: CASSPGAGNTEAFF; D gene: NA; J gene: TRBJ1-1; V gene: TRBV14; clone size: NA
CDR3 DNA: TGTGCCAGTAGTGTGGCCTCTAACTATGGCTACACCTTC; CDR3 protein: CASSVASNYGYTF; D gene: NA; J gene: TRBJ1-2; V gene: TRBV19; clone size: NA
CDR3 DNA: TGTGCCAGTAGTATGCCCAGGGGAAACATTCAGTACTTC; CDR3 protein: CASSMPRGNIQYF; D gene: NA; J gene: TRBJ2-4; V gene: TRBV19; clone size: NA
CDR3 DNA: TGTGCCAGCAGCCCCCTTGGGAGCCCCACTGAAGCTTTCTTT; CDR3 protein: CASSPLGSPTEAFF; D gene: NA; J gene: TRBJ1-1; V gene: TRBV13; clone size: few
CDR3 DNA: TGTGCCAGCAGTAGAGAGACAGGTAACACTGAAGCTTTCTTT; CDR3 protein: CASSRETGNTEAFF; D gene: NA; J gene: TRBJ1-1; V gene: TRBV27; clone size: NA
CDR3 DNA: TGTGCCAGCAATACCGTATTCCAGGGAGCGAACTATGGCTACACCTTC; CDR3 protein: CASNTVFQGANYGYTF; D gene: NA; J gene: TRBJ1-2; V gene: TRBV6-6; clone size: NA
CDR3 DNA: TGTGCCAGCAGCTTAGCGGTGAGGGAGACCCAGTACTTC; CDR3 protein: CASSLAVRETQYF; D gene: NA; J gene: TRBJ2-5; V gene: TRBV11-1; clone size: few
CDR3 DNA: TGCGCCAGCAGCCAAGATGAGACTAGCGGGACCTACGAGCAGTACTTC; CDR3 protein: CASSQDETSGTYEQYF; D gene: TRBD2; J gene: TRBJ2-7; V gene: TRBV4-3; clone size: few
CDR3 DNA: TGTGCCAGCAGCTCCGGACTGGGAAGCTCCTACAATGGGCAGTTCTTC; CDR3 protein: CASSSGLGSSYNGQFF; D gene: NA; J gene: TRBJ2-1; V gene: TRBV9; clone size: NA
CDR3 DNA: TGTGCCAGCAGTGGCAGGGAACCATCCTATGGCTCCACCTTC; CDR3 protein: CASSGREPSYGSTF; D gene: NA; J gene: TRBJ1-2; V gene: TRBV2; clone size: NA
CDR3 DNA: TGTGCCAGCAGCCTGCGGACAGGCCATGGCACAGATACGCAGTATTTT; CDR3 protein: CASSLRTGHGTDTQYF; D gene: TRBD1; J gene: TRBJ2-3; V gene: TRBV11-2; clone size: NA
CDR3 DNA: TGCAGCGTTGAGGGGTTCTACAATGAGCAGTTCTTC; CDR3 protein: CSVEGFYNEQFF; D gene: NA; J gene: TRBJ2-1; V gene: TRBV29-1; clone size: NA
CDR3 DNA: TGTGCCAGCAGCTGGGAAAGGGGATGGTACCAAGAGACCCAGTACTTC; CDR3 protein: CASSWERGWYQETQYF; D gene: NA; J gene: TRBJ2-5; V gene: TRBV5-6; clone size: NA
CDR3 DNA: TGTGCCAGCAGCCTCCGGGACAGGGAGACTGAAGCTTTCTTT; CDR3 protein: CASSLRDRETEAFF; D gene: TRBD1; J gene: TRBJ1-1; V gene: TRBV3-1; clone size: NA
CDR3 DNA: TGTGCCAGCAGTCGAACTAGCGGGATAGGGTATGAGCAGTTCTTC; CDR3 protein: CASSRTSGIGYEQFF; D gene: TRBD2; J gene: TRBJ2-1; V gene: TRBV7-9; clone size: many
CDR3 DNA: TGCAGTGCTACCGCCTACAGGGGGACCGGGGAGCTGTTTTTT; CDR3 protein: CSATAYRGTGELFF; D gene: TRBD1; J gene: TRBJ2-2; V gene: TRBV20-1; clone size: few
CDR3 DNA: TGTGCCAGCAGTTTTACGGAGACCGGCTTCTATGGCTACACCTTC; CDR3 protein: CASSFTETGFYGYTF; D gene: NA; J gene: TRBJ1-2; V gene: TRBV12-3/TRBV12-4; clone size: NA
CDR3 DNA: TGTGCCGGTAGCTACGGGACGGACAACACCGGGGAGCTGTTTTTT; CDR3 protein: CAGSYGTDNTGELFF; D gene: NA; J gene: TRBJ2-2; V gene: TRBV6-1; clone size: NA
CDR3 DNA: TGCAGTGCCCCGCGCACAGGTATCGCAGCTTTCTTT; CDR3 protein: CSAPRTGIAAFF; D gene: NA; J gene: TRBJ1-1; V gene: TRBV20-1; clone size: few
CDR3 DNA: TGTGCCAGCAGCTTAGGCGGCGGGCGGACATACAATGAGCAGTTCTTC; CDR3 protein: CASSLGGGRTYNEQFF; D gene: NA; J gene: TRBJ2-1; V gene: TRBV7-9; clone size: few
CDR3 DNA: TGCGCCAGCAGTCAGACAGGGTTGGATGAAAAACTGTTTTTT; CDR3 protein: CASSQTGLDEKLFF; D gene: TRBD1; J gene: TRBJ1-4; V gene: TRBV23-1; clone size: few
CDR3 DNA: TGTGCCAGTAGTGTTACCTCTGGGGCCAACGTCCTGACTTTC; CDR3 protein: CASSVTSGANVLTF; D gene: NA; J gene: TRBJ2-6; V gene: TRBV19; clone size: few
CDR3 DNA: TGTGCCAGCAGCCAAGGTCTTCTCAACTATGGCTACACCTTC; CDR3 protein: CASSQGLLNYGYTF; D gene: NA; J gene: TRBJ1-2; V gene: TRBV14; clone size: many
CDR3 DNA: TGTGCCTTCGGATCCAGCTCCTACGAGCAGTACTTC; CDR3 protein: CAFGSSSYEQYF; D gene: NA; J gene: TRBJ2-7; V gene: TRBV10-3; clone size: NA
CDR3 DNA: TGTGCCAGCAGGGGACAGGGGGGACGGTTGCCCCAGCATTTT; CDR3 protein: CASRGQGGRLPQHF; D gene: TRBD1; J gene: TRBJ1-5; V gene: TRBV2; clone size: NA
CDR3 DNA: TGTGCCAGCAGCTTAAAGTGGAACAGGGAAGACACTGAAGCTTTCTTT; CDR3 protein: CASSLKWNREDTEAFF; D gene: NA; J gene: TRBJ1-1; V gene: TRBV7-2; clone size: NA
CDR3 DNA: TGCAGTGCTAGGGCAGGGGGCCCTAAATCAAGCTACACCTTC; CDR3 protein: CSARAGGPKSSYTF; D gene: TRBD1; J gene: TRBJ1-2; V gene: TRBV20-1; clone size: few
CDR3 DNA: TGCAGCGTTCGGGACAGGGTTGGTGAGCAGTTCTTC; CDR3 protein: CSVRDRVGEQFF; D gene: TRBD1; J gene: TRBJ2-1; V gene: TRBV29-1; clone size: few
CDR3 DNA: TGTGCCAGCAGCTTACAGGGACTCGTATATGGCTACACCTTC; CDR3 protein: CASSLQGLVYGYTF; D gene: NA; J gene: TRBJ1-2; V gene: TRBV7-9; clone size: few